The clone carrying this TCR beta chain was detected a few times. Its specificity is not known. Sequencing used immunoSEQ multiplex PCR; TCRdb keeps in-frame clones, though not all of them. The repertoire holds about 45,000 clones, with around 80% as singletons. These data belong to a study of T cell responses to AZD1222 COVID-19 vaccine. The study's findings and limits: Spike-specific TCR breadth rose after two AZD1222 doses, and depth rose as well. As reported, nearly half of all spike-specific TCRs target variant regions that are unmutated.

The origin of this receptor is an adult in good health. The source material was peripheral blood, sampled on day 0 of AZD1222 vaccination.

The CDR3 loop reads CASSPPSYNSPLHF. In nucleotides, the CDR3 is TGTGCCAGCAGCCCCCCCTCCTATAATTCACCCCTCCACTTT. The chain links TRBV7-2 to TRBJ1-6, with no clear D. Germline lookup yields CDR1 SGHTA and CDR2 FQGNSA. The length of the CDR3 is 14 residues. V lost 5 bases and J 0 bases, leaving 5 bases between the germline ends.